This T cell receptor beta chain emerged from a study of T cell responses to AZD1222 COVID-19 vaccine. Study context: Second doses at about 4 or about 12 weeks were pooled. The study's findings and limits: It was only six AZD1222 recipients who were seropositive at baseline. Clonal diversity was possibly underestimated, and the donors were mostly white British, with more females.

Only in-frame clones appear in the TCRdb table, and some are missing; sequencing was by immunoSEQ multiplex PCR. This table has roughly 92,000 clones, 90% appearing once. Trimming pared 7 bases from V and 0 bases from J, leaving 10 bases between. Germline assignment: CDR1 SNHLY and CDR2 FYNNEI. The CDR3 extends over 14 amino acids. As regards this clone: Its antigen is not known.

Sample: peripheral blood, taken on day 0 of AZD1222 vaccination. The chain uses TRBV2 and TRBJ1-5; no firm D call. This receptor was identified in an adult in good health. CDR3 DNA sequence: TGTGCCAGCACCAACAGTTATAGCAATCAGCCCCAGCATTTT. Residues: CASTNSYSNQPQHF.